A selection of T cell receptor beta chains follows, all from one sample in a study of shared clonotypes between healthy human individuals. Clones were read by immunoSEQ multiplex PCR, and TCRdb kept only the in-frame ones, dropping some. The sample shows fewer than 850,000 clones, 90% of them seen only once. Sequencing input: memory CD8+ T cells from PBMCs. These receptors were obtained from a man aged 18-30 years in good health. Some clones in this sample may be carry-over from other donors' samples. Each CDR3 is given with its conserved first and last residue. The D gene is left open where the match is weak. Clone size is not always given. Where it is, it says once, few, many or a class for expanded clones.

TGTGCCAGCAGTCCCTCGGGGGGGGTTACCTACAATGAGCAGTTCTTC	CASSPSGGVTYNEQFF	TRBJ2-1	TRBD2	TRBV27	-	16
TGCGCCAGCAGCTTGGGGAAACCCGAGCAGTTCTTC	CASSLGKPEQFF	TRBJ2-1	-	TRBV5-1	-	12
TGTGCCAGCAGCGTAGCTGGAGGGACTAGTGAAAAACTGTTTTTT	CASSVAGGTSEKLFF	TRBJ1-4	-	TRBV9	-	15
TGTGCCAGCAGAGGACAGCACAATGAGCAGTTCTTC	CASRGQHNEQFF	TRBJ2-1	-	TRBV19	-	12
TGTGCCAGCAGCTTAATGGGGACTAGCGGAGAGACCCAGTACTTC	CASSLMGTSGETQYF	TRBJ2-5	TRBD2	TRBV7-3	-	15
TGTGCCAGCAGTCTGGGAACCCAGCAGCCCCAGCATTTT	CASSLGTQQPQHF	TRBJ1-5	-	TRBV6-5	-	13
TGTGCTAGTGCGCCGGGAGGGAGGTCCTACGAGCAGTACTTC	CASAPGGRSYEQYF	TRBJ2-7	TRBD2	TRBV12-5	-	14
TGTGCCAGCAGTTTCGGGTGGAGCTATGGCTACACCTTC	CASSFGWSYGYTF	TRBJ1-2	-	TRBV28	-	13
TGTGCCATCGGGGAGCCCCAGCATTTT	CAIGEPQHF	TRBJ1-5	-	TRBV10-3	-	9
TGCGCCAGCAGCCAAGTTTGGGCGCATAACTACGAGCAGTACTTC	CASSQVWAHNYEQYF	TRBJ2-7	-	TRBV4-3	-	15
TGCGCCAGCAGCTTTCTAGCGGCCTACTACAATGAGCAGTTCTTC	CASSFLAAYYNEQFF	TRBJ2-1	TRBD2	TRBV5-1	-	15
TGTGCCAGCAGTTTAATACAAGGGCAGGGCGCTGAAAAACTGTTTTTT	CASSLIQGQGAEKLFF	TRBJ1-4	-	TRBV27	-	16
TGCGCCAGCAGCCCCGGAGGGGGGCCAGAGACCCAGTACTTC	CASSPGGGPETQYF	TRBJ2-5	-	TRBV4-1	-	14
TGCGCCAGCAGCCGGGTGGGGGGGTTTAATGAGCAGTTCTTC	CASSRVGGFNEQFF	TRBJ2-1	TRBD2	TRBV4-1	-	14
TGTGCCAGCAGACCCGACAGGGCGTCTGGAAACACCATATATTTT	CASRPDRASGNTIYF	TRBJ1-3	TRBD1	TRBV6-5	-	15
TGTGCCAGCAGCGTAGGGGACAGGGGTGGTGGCTACACCTTC	CASSVGDRGGGYTF	TRBJ1-2	TRBD1	TRBV9	-	14
TGTGCCAGCAGCTTCGGGGCAGGGGGCTCCTACGAGCAGTACTTC	CASSFGAGGSYEQYF	TRBJ2-7	TRBD1	TRBV7-2	-	15
TGTGCCAGCAGCTTAGCGGGGCTTAGGGTCCCGGGGACCCAGTACTTC	CASSLAGLRVPGTQYF	TRBJ2-5	-	TRBV7-2	-	16
TGTGCCAGCAGTTATACCACGGCGGGCACTGAAGCTTTCTTT	CASSYTTAGTEAFF	TRBJ1-1	-	TRBV6-5	-	14
TGTGCCAGCAGCAGCATATGGACAGATAAAGAGACCCAGTACTTC	CASSSIWTDKETQYF	TRBJ2-5	-	TRBV7-9	-	15
TGTGCCTGGAGGGTGGTGGGCGGGAGTGAGGATACGCAGTATTTT	CAWRVVGGSEDTQYF	TRBJ2-3	TRBD2	TRBV30	many	15
TGTGCCAGCAGCAAAGATGGGGGGAGGAGAGGGACCGGGGAGCTGTTTTTT	CASSKDGGRRGTGELFF	TRBJ2-2	-	TRBV21-1	few	17
TGTGCCAGCAGCGCCCGGGACTCTGAGCAGTTCTTC	CASSARDSEQFF	TRBJ2-1	-	TRBV11-2	-	12
TGTGCCAGCAGCACCTGGACAGGGGGTGTCACTGAAGCTTTCTTT	CASSTWTGGVTEAFF	TRBJ1-1	TRBD1	TRBV27	few	15
TGTGCCAGCAGTTACACGCCCGGGGAGCTGTTTTTT	CASSYTPGELFF	TRBJ2-2	-	TRBV6-5	-	12
TGTGCCAGCAGCTTGGGCAGGGGGTCCTATGGCTACACCTTC	CASSLGRGSYGYTF	TRBJ1-2	TRBD1	TRBV5-4	few	14
TGCGCCAGCAGCTCAGGACGCCCTGAAGCTTTCTTT	CASSSGRPEAFF	TRBJ1-1	-	TRBV5-1	-	12
TGTGCCAGCAGCTTGACCTGGGTCGCTAGCTCCTACGAGCAGTACTTC	CASSLTWVASSYEQYF	TRBJ2-7	-	TRBV5-8	-	16
TGTGCCAGCAGCCCACCGGGCCGCACAGGCGAGCAGTACTTC	CASSPPGRTGEQYF	TRBJ2-7	-	TRBV7-9	-	14
TGTGCCAGCAGGCCGGGACCCATGGAGACCCAGTACTTC	CASRPGPMETQYF	TRBJ2-5	-	TRBV27	-	13
TGCGCCAGCAGCCCGGAACCGGGGACAGGGGTTCGGTACGGACCGCCTAACTATGGCTACACCTTC	CASSPEPGTGVRYGPPNYGYTF	TRBJ1-2	TRBD1	TRBV4-3	-	22
TGTGCCAGCAGCATTACTCCAGGGGCTGGAAACACCATATATTTT	CASSITPGAGNTIYF	TRBJ1-3	-	TRBV9	-	15